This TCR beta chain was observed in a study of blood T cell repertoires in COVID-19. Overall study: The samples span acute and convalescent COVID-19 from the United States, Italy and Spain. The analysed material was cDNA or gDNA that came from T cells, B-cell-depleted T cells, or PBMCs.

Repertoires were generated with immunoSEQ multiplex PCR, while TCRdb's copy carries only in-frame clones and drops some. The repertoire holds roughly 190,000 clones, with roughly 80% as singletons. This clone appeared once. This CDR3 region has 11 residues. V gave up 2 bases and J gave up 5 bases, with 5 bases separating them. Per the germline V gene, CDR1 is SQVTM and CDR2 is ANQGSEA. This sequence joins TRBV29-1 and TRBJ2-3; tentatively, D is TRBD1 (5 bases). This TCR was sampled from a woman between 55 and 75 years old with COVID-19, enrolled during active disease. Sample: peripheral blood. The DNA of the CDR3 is TGCAGCGTTGAACAGGGAGATACGCAGTATTTT. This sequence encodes CSVEQGDTQYF.